The 24 T cell receptor beta chains below were found in one sample sequenced in a study of CD8+CD57+ T cells in acquired aplastic anemia. Genomic DNA acted as the template from which TCR beta VDJ combination and CDR3 sequence profiling were carried out. TCRdb passed the reads through MiXCR, listing each CDR3 protein once. The sample has fewer than 200,000 distinct CDR3 sequences, less than 60% seen once. Patients chosen for sequencing had CD8+CD57+ cells that had expanded, as shown by flow cytometry. The sequencing input was sorted CD4+, CD8+, or CD8+CD57+ T cells (not recorded which) from PBMCs. The receptors shown here come from a human donor with aplastic anemia.

V and J are TRBV20-1 and TRBJ2-5, with D perhaps TRBD2 (6 bases). In germline, CDR1 is DFQATT, CDR2 SNEGSKA (reference sequence). This CDR3 is built from 13 residues. Trimming removed 6 bases at V and 2 bases at J, with 13 bases between. This CDR3 is CSAWEAGQETQYF. The CDR3 coding sequence is TGCAGTGCCTGGGAGGCAGGACAAGAGACCCAGTACTTC.

This clonotype appeared a few times. The chain links TRBV20-1 to TRBJ1-5, with 10 bases matching TRBD1. The CDR3 is 14 residues long. V was pared by 6 bases and J by 6 bases, with 8 bases of the junction left unmatched. Germline V gives CDR1 DFQATT, CDR2 SNEGSKA (reference sequence). CDR3 in DNA: TGCAGTGCGACCGGGACAGGGGAGGTTCAGCCCCAGCATTTT. It specifies CSATGTGEVQPQHF.

In its sample, this clonotype was seen many times. The CDR3 DNA is TGTGCCAGCAGCGTATCAGTGATGGGCGAGCAGTACTTC. Translated: CASSVSVMGEQYF. V and J are TRBV9 and TRBJ2-7; D is uncertain. Trimming cost V 1 base and J 6 bases, with 11 bases left between them. The CDR3 spans 13 residues. Germline V gives CDR1 SGDLS, CDR2 YYNGEE.

Concerning this clonotype itself: This may arise from a read error, as a much more abundant clone is one base away. This sequence joins TRBV4-3 and TRBJ2-2, with 8 bases lining up with TRBD1. The CDR3 is made up of 15 amino acids. Germline CDR1 and CDR2: LGHNA and YSLEER. The CDR3 DNA reads TGCGCCAACAGCCAAGGACAGGGCAACACCGGGGAGCTGTTTTTT. It translates to CANSQGQGNTGELFF.

Ten or more counts support this clonotype. The chain is built from TRBV9 and TRBJ2-3, with a tentative D call TRBD2 (5 bases). Deletions cut 0 bases from V and 2 bases from J, with 22 bases between. Germline CDR1 is SGDLS and CDR2 is YYNGEE. This CDR3 is built from 19 residues. In nucleotides, the CDR3 is TGTGCCAGCAGCGTAGGCGGGTTGGTAGCAACCCCGTTCACAGATACGCAGTATTTT. Amino acid sequence: CASSVGGLVATPFTDTQYF.

The V and J genes are TRBV19 and TRBJ1-1; D is uncertain. Germline values: CDR1 LNHDA, CDR2 SQIVND (reference sequence). The V end was cut by 3 bases, the J end by 1 base, with 18 bases between. The CDR3 has 17 amino acids. CDR3 nucleotides: TGTGCCAGTAGTATGGACGCCCGCGAACCTAAGAACACTGAAGCTTTCTTT. Protein sequence: CASSMDAREPKNTEAFF.

The rearrangement uses TRBV10-3 and TRBJ2-5; 10 nucleotides match TRBD1. Trimming took 5 bases from V and 4 from J; bases not matched to a gene: 7. This CDR3 contains 15 residues. The germline V gene encodes CDR1 ENHRY and CDR2 SYGVKD. The CDR3 region is CAISRGDRGPETQYF. CDR3 sequence (DNA): TGTGCCATCAGTAGGGGGGACAGGGGACCAGAGACCCAGTACTTC.

The chain combines TRBV20-1 with TRBJ1-5, with TRBD1 matching 8 bases. The CDR3 runs to 14 residues. Germline CDR1 and CDR2: DFQATT and SNEGSKA (reference sequence). With V trimmed by 1 base and J by 5 bases, 4 bases remained unmatched. CDR3 sequence reads: CSARGGTGDQPQHF. The CDR3 DNA is TGCAGTGCTAGAGGCGGGACAGGAGATCAGCCCCAGCATTTT.

This clonotype occurred once. The rearrangement uses TRBV7-8 and TRBJ2-7; 15 positions agree with TRBD2. Looked up from germline, CDR1 is SGHVS and CDR2 is FQNEAQ. CDR3 length: 18 residues. V shed 6 bases and J 1 base; nucleotides not matched to a gene: 10. The CDR3 protein is CASSEGGLAGGRSYEQYF. CDR3 sequence (DNA): TGTGCCAGCAGTGAAGGGGGACTAGCGGGAGGCCGATCCTACGAGCAGTACTTC.

The rearrangement uses TRBV24-1 and TRBJ2-3; D gene ambiguous. CDR3 length: 15 amino acids. V dropped 4 bases and J dropped 4 bases, with 14 bases sitting between them. The V gene's germline CDR1 is KGHDR and CDR2 SFDVKD. The CDR3 nucleotides read TGTGCCACCAGTGAAGGACGGGCTAGTTCAGATACGCAGTATTTT. Protein sequence: CATSEGRASSDTQYF.

J is TRBJ2-7 and V is TRBV14, with D possibly TRBD1 on 6 matching bases. The CDR3 extends over 13 amino acids. Trimming left V 0 bases short and J 9 bases short, with 12 bases between. Looked up from germline, CDR1 is SGHDN and CDR2 is FVKESK. CDR3 loop: CASSQDTQGAQYF. CDR3 DNA sequence: TGTGCCAGCAGCCAAGATACACAGGGCGCGCAGTACTTC.

This chain connects TRBV10-3 to TRBJ1-2; D is ambiguous. This CDR3 contains 18 residues. V was shortened by 3 bases and J by 2 bases, with 22 bases between the two germline ends. Germline V gene lookup returns CDR1 ENHRY and CDR2 SYGVKD. The DNA for the CDR3 is TGTGCCATCAGTGAAAAGATTGGGGAATGGTCGGAGAACTATGGCTACACCTTC. Amino acids: CAISEKIGEWSENYGYTF.

As to this clonotype: A read error is possible here, since a much larger clone lies one base away. The chain combines TRBV5-1 with TRBJ2-7; the D is unclear. Gene TRBJ2-5 matches the end of the DNA better, so the J call may be wrong. Germline V gives CDR1 SGHRS, CDR2 YFSETQ. The CDR3 is 14 residues long. The CDR3 loop is CASSVFLQEETQYF. The DNA of the CDR3 is TGCGCCAGCAGCGTCTTCCTGCAGGAAGAGACCCAGTACTTC.

There are many counts of this clonotype. This sequence joins TRBV7-9 and TRBJ1-1, with a weak D call TRBD1 (5 bases). Per germline, CDR1 SEHNR and CDR2 FQNEAQ (reference sequence). The CDR3 is 11 amino acids. Trimming took 1 base from V and 8 from J, leaving 5 bases between them. Here the CDR3 reads CASSLDREAFF. CDR3 nucleotides: TGTGCCAGCAGCTTAGACAGGGAAGCTTTCTTT.

This clonotype has only a few counts. The chain combines TRBV10-3 with TRBJ2-7; 7 bases map to TRBD1. The CDR3 loop spans 17 amino acids. Germline-derived CDR1 and CDR2 are ENHRY and SYGVKD. After removal of 3 bases from V and 4 bases from J, the junction contained 15 bases not matched to a gene. The CDR3 reads CAISDRTGEARGYEQYF. CDR3 DNA sequence: TGTGCCATCAGTGACCGGACAGGCGAAGCTCGAGGGTACGAGCAGTACTTC.

The rearrangement links TRBV5-1 to TRBJ2-7; 8 bases match TRBD2. Germline-derived CDR1 and CDR2 are SGHRS and YFSETQ. The J segment lost 3 bases and the V segment lost 4 bases, leaving 3 bases of the junction unmatched. The CDR3 contains 13 residues. The chain's CDR3 is CASSAAGGYEQYF. The DNA of the CDR3 is TGCGCCAGCAGCGCCGCGGGGGGCTACGAGCAGTACTTC.

The V call is TRBV19, the J call TRBJ2-2; D is uncertain. CDR1 is LNHDA, CDR2 SQIVND, per germline (reference sequence). This CDR3 spans 12 amino acids. The V gene lost 1 base and the J gene lost 8 bases, with 5 bases spanning the gap. As DNA, the CDR3 is TGTGCCAGTAGTATAGGAAGGGGGGAGCTGTTTTTT. Translated: CASSIGRGELFF.

This clonotype occurred many times. This chain links TRBV30 with TRBJ2-7; tentatively, D is TRBD1 (6 bases). This CDR3 is built from 12 residues. Trimming cost V 7 bases and J 2 bases, with 12 bases left between them. The germline CDR1 and CDR2 sequences are GTSNPN and SVGIG (reference sequence). CDR3 coding DNA: TGTGCCTATAAACAGGGCACCTACGAGCAGTACTTC. As protein: CAYKQGTYEQYF.

The rearrangement uses TRBV29-1 and TRBJ2-2, with D maybe TRBD2 (5 bases). This CDR3 is 13 amino acids long. Germline CDR1 and CDR2: SQVTM and ANQGSEA. V was shortened by 5 bases and J by 5 bases, with 12 bases between the two germline ends. CDR3 sequence (DNA): TGCAGCGTTACCGAGCGGATTACCGGGGAGCTGTTTTTT. Residues: CSVTERITGELFF.

This chain uses TRBV12-3 or TRBV12-4 with TRBJ2-1; TRBD2 aligns across 7 bases. The CDR3 extends over 16 amino acids. Unmatched junction bases numbered 8, after V lost 1 base and J lost 5 bases. CDR3 region: CASSLVPYGGNNEQFF. CDR3 nucleotide sequence: TGTGCCAGCAGTTTAGTCCCCTACGGGGGGAACAATGAGCAGTTCTTC.

J is TRBJ1-2 and V is TRBV9, with D perhaps matching TRBD1 (5 bases). V was cut by 0 bases and J by 2 bases, with 8 bases left in between. Germline CDR1 is SGDLS and CDR2 is YYNGEE. The CDR3 spans 14 residues. For the CDR3, the DNA is TGTGCCAGCAGCGTAGGCGGGGGGAACTATGGCTACACCTTC. This sequence encodes CASSVGGGNYGYTF. Using reference TRBV9 and TRBJ1-2 for the parts outside the CDR3, the full variable domain is DSGVTQTPKHLITATGQRVTLRCSPRSGDLSVYWYQQSLDQGLQFLIQYYNGEERAKGNILERFSAQQFPDLHSELNLSSLELGDSALYFCASSVGGGNYGYTFGSGTRLTVV.

The chain carries TRBV4-1 and TRBJ1-1; the match to TRBD1 covers 8 bases. J was trimmed by 5 bases and V by 8 bases; bases with no gene match: 7. CDR1 MGHRA and CDR2 YSYEKL come from the germline V gene. The CDR3 length is 13 residues. This chain's CDR3 is CASAETGETEAFF. The CDR3, as DNA: TGCGCCAGCGCAGAGACAGGGGAGACTGAAGCTTTCTTT.

The table lists this clonotype with a few counts. The chain is built from TRBV6-1 and TRBJ2-4, with D tentatively TRBD1 or TRBD2 (5 bases each). In germline, CDR1 is MNHNS, CDR2 SASEGT. The ends were cut back, 6 bases at V and 0 bases at J, with 15 bases in the middle. CDR3 length: 16 residues. The CDR3 region is CASSQTGRLAKNIQYF. The DNA of the CDR3 is TGTGCCAGCAGCCAAACGGGACGGCTAGCCAAAAACATTCAGTACTTC.

In its sample, this clonotype was seen once. A much larger clone sits a single nucleotide away, making a read error possible. J is TRBJ1-5 and V is TRBV2, with D hard to call. This CDR3 is 11 amino acids long. The germline gives CDR1 SNHLY, CDR2 FYNNEI. V lost 4 bases and J 4 bases, leaving 2 bases between the germline ends. The DNA of the CDR3 is TGTGCCAGCAGTGTAAATCAGCCCCAGCATTTT. It yields the protein CASSVNQPQHF. The full variable domain, its missing parts supplied by reference TRBV2 and TRBJ1-5, is EPEVTQTPSHQVTQMGQEVILRCVPISNHLYFYWYRQILGQKVEFLVSFYNNEISEKSEIFDDQFSVERPDGSNFTLKIRSTKLEDSAMYFCASSVNQPQHFGDGTRLSIL.